This entry describes one TCR beta chain. At one end, the junction sequence differs from germline, possibly due to a read error. CDR3 length: 8 amino acids. The V gene's germline CDR1 is WNHNN and CDR2 SYGVQD (reference sequence). This sample was taken from a study of blood T cell repertoires in COVID-19. As for the study in general: Sources were T cells, B-cell-depleted T cells, or PBMCs; the material itself was cDNA or gDNA.

Per the original data handling: Reference gene primer amplification gave nucleated cell count estimates. Repertoires were generated with immunoSEQ multiplex PCR, while TCRdb's copy carries only in-frame clones and drops some. Clonal size and the V and J genes are those of that table, whereas D and trimming came from the DNA. The sample includes about 110,000 clones, around 83% seen only once; the top ten take less than 5%. The sample was peripheral blood. The chain has TRBV10-1 and TRBJ2-5, with TRBD1 identical over 7 bases. This clonotype originated in a woman between 70 and 85 years old with acute or convalescent COVID-19. Here the CDR3 DNA reads TGCGCCAGCAGAGGACAGGACTTC. This gives the protein CASRGQDF.